Following are 10 T cell receptor beta chains from one sample sequenced in a study of CD8 T cells in ankylosing spondylitis. TCRdb analysed the 5' RACE reads with MiXCR anew, one entry per CDR3 protein. This table holds approximately 200,000 distinct CDR3 sequences, about 13% found once. Sequenced: blood, either unsorted or a sorted T cell fraction (not recorded which). The receptors shown here come from a male donor with ankylosing spondylitis or in good health (not recorded which).

This clonotype was observed a handful of times. The CDR3 region is CSAIGGSSYNEQFF. DNA of the CDR3: TGCAGTGCTATCGGGGGGAGCTCCTACAATGAGCAGTTCTTC. This chain uses TRBV20-1 with TRBJ2-1, with TRBD2 matching 7 bases. The CDR3 covers 14 residues. J gave up 0 bases and V 4 bases, and 3 bases lay outside the gene matches. Germline CDR1 DFQATT, CDR2 SNEGSKA (reference sequence).

This chain joins TRBV30 and TRBJ2-1, with 9 bases lining up with TRBD2. In germline, CDR1 is GTSNPN, CDR2 SVGIG (reference sequence). This CDR3 spans 16 amino acids. V shed 4 bases and J 2 bases; nucleotides not matched to a gene: 9. CDR3 region: CAWIGVAGETYNEQFF. Here the CDR3 DNA reads TGTGCCTGGATCGGGGTAGCGGGAGAGACCTACAATGAGCAGTTCTTC.

The chain joins TRBV24-1 to TRBJ1-5, with D perhaps matching TRBD1 (6 bases). This CDR3 has 13 residues. V lost 6 bases, J lost 4 bases, and 9 bases lay in between. Germline lookup yields CDR1 KGHDR and CDR2 SFDVKD. CDR3 residues: CATSLGGNQPQHF. The DNA of the CDR3 is TGTGCCACCAGTTTAGGGGGGAATCAGCCCCAGCATTTT.

This CDR3 reads CSVRDGDYEQYF. The CDR3 nucleotides are TGCAGCGTTCGGGACGGAGACTACGAGCAGTACTTC. The chain links TRBV29-1 to TRBJ2-7, with D perhaps assigned TRBD1 or TRBD2 (5 bases each). Trimming pared 5 bases from V and 3 bases from J, leaving 11 bases between. The CDR3 length is 12 residues. Germline V gene lookup returns CDR1 SQVTM and CDR2 ANQGSEA.

This clonotype was seen more than once but under ten times. This chain joins TRBV11-2 and TRBJ2-2; D gene uncertain. V lost 8 bases to trimming and J lost 4 bases, with 8 bases between them. In germline, CDR1 is SGHAT, CDR2 FQNNGV. The CDR3 runs 12 residues. CDR3 DNA sequence: TGTGCCAGCGTCGGCCTCACCGGGGAGCTGTTTTTT. Translation gives CASVGLTGELFF.

This clonotype showed up many times. The V call is TRBV29-1, the J call TRBJ2-1; D gene uncertain. Germline V gene sequence: CDR1 SQVTM, CDR2 ANQGSEA. Trimming removed 1 base at V and 10 bases at J, with 26 bases between. The CDR3 length is 17 residues. The CDR3 sequence is CSVEGVQALVGMNEQFF. The DNA for the CDR3 is TGCAGCGTTGAAGGGGTTCAAGCCCTGGTGGGTATGAACGAGCAGTTCTTC.

In its sample, this clonotype was seen many times. The CDR3 loop reads CASRPGPYREAFF. The CDR3 bases are TGTGCCAGCAGACCGGGCCCCTATAGGGAAGCTTTCTTT. The chain joins TRBV12-3 or TRBV12-4 to TRBJ1-1; D uncertain. This CDR3 contains 13 residues. Trimming stripped 6 bases from V and 8 bases from J, with 16 bases between.

In its sample, this clonotype was seen a few times. The chain links TRBV5-1 to TRBJ2-7; 9 bases match TRBD1. Germline CDR1 SGHRS, CDR2 YFSETQ. The CDR3 length is 15 residues. The ends lost 5 bases at V and 0 bases at J; junction bases unmatched: 6. CDR3: CASSHGQGPSYEQYF. Here the CDR3 DNA reads TGCGCCAGCAGTCACGGACAGGGGCCCTCCTACGAGCAGTACTTC.

The V gene is TRBV20-1, the J gene TRBJ2-7; 9 nucleotides match TRBD1. The CDR3 length is 13 residues. V shed 6 bases, J shed 6 bases, and the junction held 9 bases outside the gene matches. Germline V gene data show CDR1 as DFQATT and CDR2 as SNEGSKA (reference sequence). For the CDR3, the DNA is TGCAGTGCCCTGACAGGGGGGGCTATCGAGCAGTACTTC. As protein: CSALTGGAIEQYF.

V gene TRBV7-9 combines with J gene TRBJ2-3, with no clear D. Between the trimmed V and J ends, which lost 1 base and 4 bases, there was a span of 6 bases. The CDR3 covers 13 residues. In germline, CDR1 is SEHNR, CDR2 FQNEAQ (reference sequence). The CDR3, as DNA: TGTGCCAGCAGCTTAGTTAGGTCAGATACGCAGTATTTT. Its translation is CASSLVRSDTQYF. The complete variable domain, with remaining parts taken from reference TRBV7-9 and TRBJ2-3, reads DTGVSQNPRHKITKRGQNVTFRCDPISEHNRLYWYRQTLGQGPEFLTYFQNEAQLEKSRLLSDRFSAERPKGSFSTLEIQRTEQGDSAMYLCASSLVRSDTQYFGPGTRLTVL.